These 7 T cell receptor beta chains were sequenced from one sample in a study of CD8 T cells in ankylosing spondylitis. TCRdb recomputed calls from the 5' RACE reads with MiXCR, one row per CDR3 protein. The sample consists of around 300,000 distinct CDR3 sequences, roughly 20% of them appearing once. Sequenced input: blood, either unsorted or a sorted T cell fraction (not recorded which). Receptor source: a female donor with ankylosing spondylitis or in good health (not recorded which).

In its sample, this clonotype was seen many times. The CDR3 nucleotides are TGCAGCGTTACAGGGGAAGGGAGCTACGAGCAGTACTTC. It translates to CSVTGEGSYEQYF. The V and J genes are TRBV29-1 and TRBJ2-7; 7 nucleotides align to TRBD1. The junction had 7 bases not matched to a gene; V was cut back by 5 bases and J by 3 bases. In germline, CDR1 is SQVTM, CDR2 ANQGSEA. This CDR3 comprises 13 residues.

This clonotype appeared a few times. The chain has TRBV6-5 and TRBJ1-1; D unclear. The CDR3 contains 13 residues. Germline V gives CDR1 MNHEY, CDR2 SVGAGI. V lost 0 bases, J lost 8 bases, and 10 bases lay in between. In nucleotides, the CDR3 is TGTGCCAGCAGTTACTCAATAGGCCAAGAAGCTTTCTTT. Residues: CASSYSIGQEAFF.

This rearrangement joins TRBV12-3 or TRBV12-4 to TRBJ2-2; D may be TRBD1 or TRBD2 (5 bases each). V was clipped by 5 bases and J by 1 base, with 11 bases between them. This CDR3 region has 15 residues. CDR3 region: CASSTSGQNTGELFF. DNA for the CDR3: TGTGCCAGCAGTACCTCGGGGCAGAACACCGGGGAGCTGTTTTTT.

The rearrangement uses TRBV4-2 and TRBJ2-5, with TRBD1 matching 7 bases. Germline CDR1 reads LGHNA; CDR2 reads YNFKEQ. J was trimmed by 5 bases and V by 4 bases; bases with no gene match: 16. CDR3 length: 17 amino acids. As DNA, the CDR3 is TGTGCCAGCAGCCCGGAAGCACTAAGGGGGCTGGTGGAGACCCAGTACTTC. Translation: CASSPEALRGLVETQYF.

This clonotype was counted ten times or more. V is TRBV12-3 or TRBV12-4 and J is TRBJ2-1; tentative D call: TRBD2 (6 bases). V was cut by 10 bases and J by 10 bases, with 20 bases left in between. This CDR3 region has 13 residues. Here the CDR3 DNA reads TGTGCCAATGCCCGGGACTTCTCTGGCGAGCAGTTCTTC. As protein: CANARDFSGEQFF.

This chain uses TRBV20-1 with TRBJ2-1; tentatively, D is TRBD2 (5 bases). Germline V lookup: CDR1 DFQATT, CDR2 SNEGSKA (reference sequence). The CDR3 is made up of 15 amino acids. Trimming removed 5 bases at V and 6 bases at J, with 20 bases between. The CDR3 DNA reads as TGCAGTGCTGGGTCCTTTCGGGTGGACTTCAATGAGCAGTTCTTC. Its translation: CSAGSFRVDFNEQFF.

The V gene is TRBV5-1, the J gene TRBJ1-2; D is unclear. This CDR3 is built from 13 residues. Trimming left V 2 bases short and J 6 bases short, with 11 bases between. Germline V gene lookup returns CDR1 SGHRS and CDR2 YFSETQ. CDR3 protein: CASSFGRKDGYTF. CDR3 coding DNA: TGCGCCAGCAGCTTTGGGAGAAAAGATGGCTACACCTTC.